Shown below are 18 T cell receptor beta chains from a single sample sequenced in a study of T cells after yellow fever vaccination. TCRdb reprocessed the 5' RACE reads with MiXCR, giving one entry per CDR3 protein. Found here are around 310,000 distinct CDR3 sequences, 8.7% of them singletons; the top ten hold under 20%. Specimen: PBMCs, collected on the day of the first yellow fever vaccination. These receptors all come from a young man who received the YFV17D yellow fever vaccine.

A remark on this clonotype: An end of the junction differs from the germline gene, which may be a read error. The chain links TRBV5-1 to TRBJ1-2, with a weak D call TRBD1 (6 bases). This CDR3 has 17 amino acids. From germline, CDR1 is SGHRS and CDR2 YFSETQ. This CDR3 reads CATSTDRQRRNNYGYTF. CDR3 nucleotide sequence: TGCGCCACCAGCACCGACAGGCAAAGGAGGAATAACTATGGCTACACCTTC.

This clonotype turned up a few times. The chain recombines TRBV7-2 with TRBJ1-2; D gene unclear. The germline gives CDR1 SGHTA, CDR2 FQGNSA. V shed 0 bases and J shed 4 bases, with 12 bases lying between them. This CDR3 is built from 15 residues. This CDR3 reads CASSLALGPIYGYTF. The CDR3 nucleotides are TGTGCCAGCAGCTTAGCGCTAGGACCGATCTATGGCTACACCTTC. Complete variable domain (other parts from reference TRBV7-2 and TRBJ1-2): GAGVSQSPSNKVTEKGKDVELRCDPISGHTALYWYRQSLGQGLEFLIYFQGNSAPDKSGLPSDRFSAERTGGSVSTLTIQRTQQEDSAVYLCASSLALGPIYGYTFGSGTRLTVV.

The rearrangement joins TRBV3-1 to TRBJ2-5; 8 positions agree with TRBD2. The CDR3 has 15 residues. Germline CDR1 LGHDT, CDR2 YNNKEL (reference sequence). Germline trimming cut 2 bases from V and 7 bases from J; bases unmatched to any gene: 9. The DNA of the CDR3 is TGTGCCAGCAGCCAAACCGGGGGGGCTCGGGGGACCCAGTACTTC. It yields the protein CASSQTGGARGTQYF.

This chain uses TRBV20-1 with TRBJ2-7; D unresolved. Trimming pared 3 bases from V and 8 bases from J, leaving 20 bases between. CDR3 length: 14 amino acids. CDR1 is DFQATT and CDR2 is SNEGSKA in the germline V gene (reference sequence). The CDR3 DNA is TGCAGTGCTAGTCAGGTTAACCTCCATTACAAGCAGTACGTC. Translated, it gives CSASQVNLHYKQYV.

This clonotype came up a few times. In DNA, the CDR3 is TGTGCCAGCAGCTCCGGGACTAGCGGCGGGGAGACCCAGTACTTC. It codes for CASSSGTSGGETQYF. V is TRBV5-4 and J is TRBJ2-5, with 11 bases fitting TRBD2. This CDR3 comprises 15 residues. J was trimmed by 5 bases and V by 3 bases; bases with no gene match: 6. Germline assignment: CDR1 SGHNT and CDR2 YYREEE (reference sequence).

There are a few counts of this clonotype. This chain uses TRBV6-5 with TRBJ1-1; D gene unclear. The CDR3 totals 13 residues. Trimming removed 0 bases at V and 5 bases at J, with 7 bases between. CDR1 is MNHEY, CDR2 SVGAGI, per germline. The CDR3 here is CASSYSPRTEAFF. For the CDR3, the DNA is TGTGCCAGCAGTTACTCCCCCCGAACTGAAGCTTTCTTT.

This chain uses TRBV15 with TRBJ1-5; tentatively, D is TRBD1 (5 bases). V was clipped by 1 base and J by 6 bases, with 13 bases between them. From germline, CDR1 is LNHNV and CDR2 YYDKDF (reference sequence). This CDR3 comprises 15 residues. CDR3 amino acids: CATSRGKGQGQPQHF. The CDR3 region has the DNA TGTGCCACCAGCAGAGGGAAAGGCCAGGGTCAGCCCCAGCATTTT.

This clonotype was found a few times. The rearrangement links TRBV7-3 to TRBJ1-6; 7 bases line up with TRBD1. The CDR3 runs to 14 residues. CDR1 SGHTA and CDR2 FQGTGA come from the germline V gene. The J segment lost 8 bases and the V segment lost 5 bases, leaving 6 bases of the junction unmatched. The CDR3 reads CASSLRGAYSPLHF. The DNA for the CDR3 is TGTGCCAGCAGCCTCAGGGGGGCCTATTCACCCCTCCACTTT.

The table lists this clonotype with many counts. The chain combines TRBV5-1 with TRBJ1-6; D unresolved. V was shortened by 0 bases and J by 8 bases, with 6 bases between the two germline ends. CDR3 length equals 13 residues. The germline V gene encodes CDR1 SGHRS and CDR2 YFSETQ. The CDR3 DNA reads as TGCGCCAGCAGCTTGGATACAGATTCACCCCTCCACTTT. Residues: CASSLDTDSPLHF.

The table lists this clonotype with a few counts. V and J are TRBV10-3 and TRBJ1-3; D unresolved. V was clipped by 7 bases and J by 8 bases, with 21 bases between them. Germline assignment: CDR1 ENHRY and CDR2 SYGVKD. CDR3 size: 15 residues. The CDR3 loop is CAITQISEKGYTIYF. Here the CDR3 DNA reads TGTGCCATCACGCAGATCTCGGAAAAAGGGTACACCATATATTTT.

This chain links TRBV6-2 or TRBV6-3 with TRBJ2-2; 9 nucleotides agree with TRBD1. Germline V CDR1 and CDR2: MNHEY, SVGEGT. The CDR3 totals 16 residues. V lost 2 bases, J lost 2 bases, and 3 bases stayed unmatched. CDR3 sequence (DNA): TGTGCCAGCAGTTACAGGACAGGGGTTAACACCGGGGAGCTGTTTTTT. It is translated as CASSYRTGVNTGELFF.

This chain joins TRBV5-1 and TRBJ1-1; TRBD1 matches 8 bases. Trimming took 3 bases from V and 5 from J; bases not matched to a gene: 6. CDR1 SGHRS and CDR2 YFSETQ come from the germline V gene. The CDR3 has 14 amino acids. CDR3 bases: TGCGCCAGCAGCTATGACAGGGGATGGACTGAAGCTTTCTTT. Translated, it gives CASSYDRGWTEAFF.

This CDR3 reads CASSLVRREPQHF. CDR3 in DNA: TGTGCCAGCAGCTTAGTCAGGAGGGAGCCCCAGCATTTT. The chain is built from TRBV7-2 and TRBJ1-5, with unresolved D. This CDR3 has 13 amino acids. In germline, CDR1 is SGHTA, CDR2 FQGNSA. V lost 1 base, J lost 8 bases, and 9 bases lay in between.

V and J are TRBV24-1 and TRBJ1-3; tentatively, D is TRBD1 (5 bases). V was cut by 2 bases and J by 2 bases, with 9 bases left in between. Germline assignment: CDR1 KGHDR and CDR2 SFDVKD. The CDR3 loop spans 15 amino acids. CDR3 in amino acids: CATSDSRGAGNTIYF. The CDR3, as DNA: TGTGCCACCAGTGATTCCCGAGGGGCTGGAAACACCATATATTTT.

V gene TRBV6-5 combines with J gene TRBJ2-3, with TRBD1 as a possible D gene (5 bases). V lost 4 bases and J 2 bases, leaving 10 bases between the germline ends. From germline, CDR1 is MNHEY and CDR2 SVGAGI. This CDR3 region has 14 residues. Here the CDR3 DNA reads TGTGCCAGCAGTTGGTCTGGGGCCACAGATACGCAGTATTTT. Translated: CASSWSGATDTQYF.

The chain links TRBV3-1 to TRBJ2-7, with D hard to call. CDR3 length: 11 residues. Trimming stripped 2 bases from V and 5 bases from J, with 4 bases between. In germline, CDR1 is LGHDT, CDR2 YNNKEL (reference sequence). CDR3 amino acids: CASSQRHEQYF. In nucleotides, the CDR3 is TGTGCCAGCAGCCAACGGCACGAGCAGTACTTC.

V gene TRBV15 combines with J gene TRBJ2-7; D may be TRBD2 (6 bases). This CDR3 has 15 amino acids. From germline, CDR1 is LNHNV and CDR2 YYDKDF (reference sequence). V gave up 0 bases and J gave up 3 bases, with 12 bases separating them. The CDR3 nucleotides read TGTGCCACCAGCAGAGACGGGAGCCGAGACTACGAGCAGTACGTC. Translation gives CATSRDGSRDYEQYV.

This chain joins TRBV20-1 and TRBJ2-1, with 11 bases matching TRBD2. The V and J ends lost 3 bases and 9 bases, in that order; junction bases with no gene match: 1. Germline values: CDR1 DFQATT, CDR2 SNEGSKA (reference sequence). The CDR3 covers 12 residues. For the CDR3, the DNA is TGCAGTGCTAGGGGACTAGCGGTTGAGCAGTTCTTC. Protein product: CSARGLAVEQFF.